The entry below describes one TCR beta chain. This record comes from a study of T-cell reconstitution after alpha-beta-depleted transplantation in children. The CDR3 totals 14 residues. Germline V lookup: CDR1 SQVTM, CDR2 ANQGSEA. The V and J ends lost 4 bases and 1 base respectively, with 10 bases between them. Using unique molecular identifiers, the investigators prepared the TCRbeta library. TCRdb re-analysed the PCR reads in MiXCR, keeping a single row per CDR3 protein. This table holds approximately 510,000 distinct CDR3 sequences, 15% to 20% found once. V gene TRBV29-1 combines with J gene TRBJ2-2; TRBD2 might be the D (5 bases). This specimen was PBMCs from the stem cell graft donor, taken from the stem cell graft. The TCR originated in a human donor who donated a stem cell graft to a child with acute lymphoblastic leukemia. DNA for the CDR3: TGCAGCGTTGTTGGCGGGTTGAACACCGGGGAGCTGTTTTTT. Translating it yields CSVVGGLNTGELFF.